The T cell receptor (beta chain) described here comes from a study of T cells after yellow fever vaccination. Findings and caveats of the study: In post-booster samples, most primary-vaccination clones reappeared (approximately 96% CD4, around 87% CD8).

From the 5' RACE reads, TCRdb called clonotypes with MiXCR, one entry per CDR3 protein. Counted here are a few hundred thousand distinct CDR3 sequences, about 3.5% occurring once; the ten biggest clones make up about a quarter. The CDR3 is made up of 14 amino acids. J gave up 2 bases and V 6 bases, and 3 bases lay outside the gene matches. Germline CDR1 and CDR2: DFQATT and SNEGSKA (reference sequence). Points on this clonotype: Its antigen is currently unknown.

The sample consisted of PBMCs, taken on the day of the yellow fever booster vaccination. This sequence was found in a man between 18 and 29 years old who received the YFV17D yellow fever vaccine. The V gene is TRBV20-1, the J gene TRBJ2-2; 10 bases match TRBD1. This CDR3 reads CSAMTGGNTGELFF. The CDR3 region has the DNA TGCAGTGCGATGACAGGGGGCAACACCGGGGAGCTGTTTTTT.